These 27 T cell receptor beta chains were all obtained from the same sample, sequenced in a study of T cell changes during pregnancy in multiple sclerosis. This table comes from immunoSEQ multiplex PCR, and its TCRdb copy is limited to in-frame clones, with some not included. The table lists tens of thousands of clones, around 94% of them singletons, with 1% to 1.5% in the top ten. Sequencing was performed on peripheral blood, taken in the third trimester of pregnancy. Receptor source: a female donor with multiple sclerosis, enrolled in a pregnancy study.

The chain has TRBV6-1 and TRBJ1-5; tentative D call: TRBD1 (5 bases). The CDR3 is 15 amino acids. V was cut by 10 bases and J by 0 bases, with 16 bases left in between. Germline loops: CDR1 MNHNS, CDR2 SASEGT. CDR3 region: CATSFLDSSNQPQHF. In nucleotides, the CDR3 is TGTGCCACCTCCTTTCTAGACAGTAGCAATCAGCCCCAGCATTTT.

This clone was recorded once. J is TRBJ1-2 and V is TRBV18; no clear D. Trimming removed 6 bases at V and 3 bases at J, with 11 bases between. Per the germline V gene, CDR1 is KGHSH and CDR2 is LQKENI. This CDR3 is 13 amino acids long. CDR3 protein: CASSSYKDYGYTF. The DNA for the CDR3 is TGTGCCAGCTCGTCATACAAAGACTATGGCTACACCTTC.

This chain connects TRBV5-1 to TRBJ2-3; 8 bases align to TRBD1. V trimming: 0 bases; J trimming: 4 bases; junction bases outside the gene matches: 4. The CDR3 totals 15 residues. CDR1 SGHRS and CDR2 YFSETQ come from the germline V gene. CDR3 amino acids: CASSLGQGAADTQYF. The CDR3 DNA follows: TGCGCCAGCAGCTTGGGGCAGGGGGCTGCAGATACGCAGTATTTT.

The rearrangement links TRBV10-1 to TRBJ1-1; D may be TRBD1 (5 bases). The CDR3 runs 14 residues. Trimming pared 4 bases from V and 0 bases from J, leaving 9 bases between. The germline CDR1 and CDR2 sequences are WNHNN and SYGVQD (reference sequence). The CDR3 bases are TGCGCCAGCAGTGGGACACTGATGAACACTGAAGCTTTCTTT. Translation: CASSGTLMNTEAFF.

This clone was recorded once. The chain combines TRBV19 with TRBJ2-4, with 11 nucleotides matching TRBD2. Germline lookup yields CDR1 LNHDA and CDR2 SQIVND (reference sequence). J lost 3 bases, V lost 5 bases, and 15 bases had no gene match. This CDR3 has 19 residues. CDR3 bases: TGTGCCAGTAGTCTCCCAGGGGAACTAGCGGGAGCAGACAAAAACATTCAGTACTTC. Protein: CASSLPGELAGADKNIQYF. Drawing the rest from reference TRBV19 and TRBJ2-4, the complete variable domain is DGGITQSPKYLFRKEGQNVTLSCEQNLNHDAMYWYRQDPGQGLRLIYYSQIVNDFQKGDIAEGYSVSREKKESFPLTVTSAQKNPTAFYLCASSLPGELAGADKNIQYFGAGTRLSVL.

The CDR3 nucleotides are TGTGCCAGCAGCTCGGGGAGTTTAGATACGCAGTATTTT. Translating gives CASSSGSLDTQYF. This rearrangement joins TRBV5-5 to TRBJ2-3, with a tentative D call TRBD2 (5 bases). V lost 3 bases to trimming and J lost 5 bases, with 10 bases between them. Germline CDR1 and CDR2: SGHKS and YYEKEE (reference sequence). This CDR3 comprises 13 residues.

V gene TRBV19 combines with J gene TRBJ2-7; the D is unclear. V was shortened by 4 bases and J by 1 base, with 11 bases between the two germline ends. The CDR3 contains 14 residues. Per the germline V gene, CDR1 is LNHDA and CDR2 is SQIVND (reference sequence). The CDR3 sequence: CASSSGINSYEQYF. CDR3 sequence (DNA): TGTGCCAGTAGTAGTGGCATTAATTCCTACGAGCAGTACTTC.

The CDR3 DNA is TGTGCCAGCAGCTATGGACTAGCGGGAGGGCATGAGCAGTTCTTC. As protein: CASSYGLAGGHEQFF. The chain carries TRBV6-5 and TRBJ2-1; 15 bases are shared with TRBD2. Germline V gene data show CDR1 as MNHEY and CDR2 as SVGAGI. The CDR3 has 15 residues. With 6 bases clipped from V and 8 bases from J, the junction kept 5 bases outside the gene matches.

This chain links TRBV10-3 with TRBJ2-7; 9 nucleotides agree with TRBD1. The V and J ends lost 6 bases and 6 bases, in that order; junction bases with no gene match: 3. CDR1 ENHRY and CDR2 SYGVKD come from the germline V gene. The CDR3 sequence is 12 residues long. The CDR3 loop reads CAIRGDRVEQYF. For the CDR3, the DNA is TGTGCCATCAGGGGGGACAGGGTCGAGCAGTACTTC.

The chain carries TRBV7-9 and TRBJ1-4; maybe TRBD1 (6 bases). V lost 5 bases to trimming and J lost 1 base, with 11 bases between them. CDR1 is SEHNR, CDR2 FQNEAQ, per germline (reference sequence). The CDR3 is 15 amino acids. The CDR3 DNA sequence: TGTGCCAGCAGCACCCTCAGGGGAACTAATGAAAAACTGTTTTTT. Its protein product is CASSTLRGTNEKLFF.

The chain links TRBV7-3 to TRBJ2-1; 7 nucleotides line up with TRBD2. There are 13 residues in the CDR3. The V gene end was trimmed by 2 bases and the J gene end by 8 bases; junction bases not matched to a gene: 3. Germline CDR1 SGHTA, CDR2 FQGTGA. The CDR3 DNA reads TGTGCCAGCAGCTTAGGACTAGTGGATGAGCAGTTCTTC. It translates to CASSLGLVDEQFF.

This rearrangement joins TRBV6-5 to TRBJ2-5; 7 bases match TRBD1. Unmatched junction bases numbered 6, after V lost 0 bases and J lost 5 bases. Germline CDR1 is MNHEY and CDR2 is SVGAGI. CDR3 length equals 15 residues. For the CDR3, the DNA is TGTGCCAGCAGTTACTCAAACAGGGGTGGTGAGACCCAGTACTTC. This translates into CASSYSNRGGETQYF.

The DNA of the CDR3 is TGTGCCAGCAGCCAAGATAGAGGAGGGGGCTCCGGAGCTTTCTTT. It specifies CASSQDRGGGSGAFF. The chain recombines TRBV4-2 with TRBJ1-1; 7 bases map to TRBD1. V lost 0 bases, J lost 10 bases, and 11 bases stayed unmatched. This CDR3 is 15 amino acids long. Germline V lookup: CDR1 LGHNA, CDR2 YNFKEQ.

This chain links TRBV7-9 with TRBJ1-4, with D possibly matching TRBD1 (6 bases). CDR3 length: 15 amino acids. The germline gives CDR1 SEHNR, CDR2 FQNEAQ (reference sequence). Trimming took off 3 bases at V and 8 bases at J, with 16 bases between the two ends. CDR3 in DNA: TGTGCCAGCAGCTTGGGTAACAGGGATCGAGAAAAACTGTTTTTT. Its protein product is CASSLGNRDREKLFF.

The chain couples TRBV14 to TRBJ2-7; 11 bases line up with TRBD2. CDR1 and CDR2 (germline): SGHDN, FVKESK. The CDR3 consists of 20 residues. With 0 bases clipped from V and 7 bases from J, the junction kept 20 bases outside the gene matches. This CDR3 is CASSQDFELAGVLPPWEQYF. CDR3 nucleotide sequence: TGTGCCAGCAGCCAAGATTTTGAACTAGCGGGAGTCCTCCCACCTTGGGAGCAGTACTTC.

CDR3 loop: CASSQDRPGRTEAFF. The CDR3 coding sequence is TGCGCCAGCAGCCAAGATAGGCCAGGGAGGACTGAAGCTTTCTTT. The genes are TRBV4-1 and TRBJ1-1; a weak D match, TRBD1 (5 bases). This CDR3 region has 15 residues. Per germline, CDR1 MGHRA and CDR2 YSYEKL. V dropped 0 bases and J dropped 5 bases, with 13 bases sitting between them.

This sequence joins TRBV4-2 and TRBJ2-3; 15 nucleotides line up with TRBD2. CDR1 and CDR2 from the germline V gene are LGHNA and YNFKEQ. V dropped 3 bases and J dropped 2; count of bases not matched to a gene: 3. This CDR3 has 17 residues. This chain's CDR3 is CASSQGLAGGPTDTQYF. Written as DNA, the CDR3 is TGTGCCAGCAGCCAGGGACTAGCGGGAGGCCCCACAGATACGCAGTATTTT.

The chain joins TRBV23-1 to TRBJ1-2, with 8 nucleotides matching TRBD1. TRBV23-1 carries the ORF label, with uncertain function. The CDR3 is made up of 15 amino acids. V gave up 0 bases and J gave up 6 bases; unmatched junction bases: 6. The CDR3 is CASSQSGAGGDGYTF. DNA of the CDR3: TGCGCCAGCAGTCAATCGGGGGCAGGGGGCGATGGCTACACCTTC.

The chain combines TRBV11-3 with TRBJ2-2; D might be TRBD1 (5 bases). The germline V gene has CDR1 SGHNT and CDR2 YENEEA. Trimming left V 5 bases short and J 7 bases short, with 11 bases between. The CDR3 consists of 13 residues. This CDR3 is CASSNKGVGELFF. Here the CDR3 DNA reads TGTGCCAGCAGCAATAAAGGGGTCGGGGAGCTGTTTTTT.

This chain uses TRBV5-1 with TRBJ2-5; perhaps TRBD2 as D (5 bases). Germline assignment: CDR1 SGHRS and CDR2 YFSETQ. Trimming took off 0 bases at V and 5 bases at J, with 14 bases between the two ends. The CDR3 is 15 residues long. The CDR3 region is CASSLDAARRETQYF. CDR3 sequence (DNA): TGCGCCAGCAGCTTGGATGCGGCGAGGAGGGAGACCCAGTACTTC.

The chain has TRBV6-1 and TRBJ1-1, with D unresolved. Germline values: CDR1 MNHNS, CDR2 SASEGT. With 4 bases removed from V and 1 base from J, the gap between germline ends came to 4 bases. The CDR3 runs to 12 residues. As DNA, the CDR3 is TGTGCCAGCAGTGGAGGGAACACTGAAGCTTTCTTT. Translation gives CASSGGNTEAFF.

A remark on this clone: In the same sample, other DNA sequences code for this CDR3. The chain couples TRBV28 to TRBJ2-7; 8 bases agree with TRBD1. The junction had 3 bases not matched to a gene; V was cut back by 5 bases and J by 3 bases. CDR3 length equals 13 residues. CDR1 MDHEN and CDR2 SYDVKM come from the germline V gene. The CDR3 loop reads CASSQGQGYEQYF. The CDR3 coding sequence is TGTGCCAGCAGTCAAGGACAGGGCTACGAGCAGTACTTC.

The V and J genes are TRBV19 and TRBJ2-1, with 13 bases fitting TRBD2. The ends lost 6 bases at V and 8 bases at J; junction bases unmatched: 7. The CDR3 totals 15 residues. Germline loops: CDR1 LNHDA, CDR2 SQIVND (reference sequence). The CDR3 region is CASRTLAGGPHEQFF. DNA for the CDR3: TGTGCCAGTAGGACACTAGCGGGAGGGCCTCATGAGCAGTTCTTC.

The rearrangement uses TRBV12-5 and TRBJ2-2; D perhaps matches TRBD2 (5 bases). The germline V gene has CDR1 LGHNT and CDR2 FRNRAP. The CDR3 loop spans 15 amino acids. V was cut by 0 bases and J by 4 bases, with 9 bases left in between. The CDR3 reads CASGLVLAGTGELFF. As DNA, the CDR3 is TGTGCTAGTGGTTTGGTACTGGCGGGCACCGGGGAGCTGTTTTTT.

The CDR3 spells CASSQVKGVRETQYF. CDR3 bases: TGTGCCAGCAGCCAAGTAAAGGGGGTACGTGAGACCCAGTACTTC. The rearrangement uses TRBV4-2 and TRBJ2-5, with D possibly being TRBD1 (6 bases). This CDR3 spans 15 amino acids. V gave up 1 base and J gave up 5 bases, with 14 bases separating them. Germline V CDR1 and CDR2: LGHNA, YNFKEQ.

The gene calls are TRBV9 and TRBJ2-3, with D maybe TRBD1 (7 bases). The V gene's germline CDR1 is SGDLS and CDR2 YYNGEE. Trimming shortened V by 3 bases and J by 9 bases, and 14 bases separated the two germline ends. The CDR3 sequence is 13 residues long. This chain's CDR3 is CASSGGDSPTQYF. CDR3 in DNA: TGTGCCAGCAGCGGGGGGGACAGTCCCACGCAGTATTTT.

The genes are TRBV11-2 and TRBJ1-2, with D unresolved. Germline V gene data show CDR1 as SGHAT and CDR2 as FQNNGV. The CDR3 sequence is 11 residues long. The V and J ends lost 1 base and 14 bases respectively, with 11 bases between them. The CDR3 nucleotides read TGTGCCAGCAGCTTAGGACTCCTGGAAACCTTC. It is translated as CASSLGLLETF.